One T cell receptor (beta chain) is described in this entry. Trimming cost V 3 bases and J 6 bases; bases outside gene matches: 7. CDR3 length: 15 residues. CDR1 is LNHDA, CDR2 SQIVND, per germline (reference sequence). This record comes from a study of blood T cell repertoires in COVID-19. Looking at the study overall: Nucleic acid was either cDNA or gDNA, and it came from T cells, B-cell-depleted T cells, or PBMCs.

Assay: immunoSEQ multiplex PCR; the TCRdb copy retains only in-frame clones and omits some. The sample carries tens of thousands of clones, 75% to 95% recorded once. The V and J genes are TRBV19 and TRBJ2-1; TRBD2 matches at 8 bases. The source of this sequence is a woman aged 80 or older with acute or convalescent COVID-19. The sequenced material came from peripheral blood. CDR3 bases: TGTGCCAGTAGTATCTGGGTAGCGGGAAGCAATGAGCAGTTCTTC. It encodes CASSIWVAGSNEQFF.